One and the same sample provided the 15 T cell receptor beta chains below, sequenced in a study of identical twins. A single record per CDR3 protein comes from TCRdb applying MiXCR to the 5' RACE reads. The repertoire holds some 500,000 distinct CDR3 sequences, with around 20% as singletons. The same sample was also studied in work on T cells expressing NK-cell markers.

Sequencing was carried out using CD4+ T cells sorted from blood. The receptor set was obtained from a woman younger than 30 in good health.

This rearrangement joins TRBV20-1 to TRBJ2-2; D gene uncertain. V was shortened by 3 bases and J by 0 bases, with 8 bases between the two germline ends. The CDR3 consists of 14 residues. Germline CDR1 is DFQATT and CDR2 is SNEGSKA (reference sequence). CDR3 sequence: CSARRSTNTGELFF. The CDR3, as DNA: TGCAGTGCTAGGAGGAGTACGAACACCGGGGAGCTGTTTTTT.

The table lists this clonotype with a count of one. V usage is TRBV9 and J usage is TRBJ2-5; tentative D call: TRBD1 (6 bases). V dropped 6 bases and J dropped 5 bases, with 17 bases sitting between them. The CDR3 covers 14 residues. Germline V gene lookup returns CDR1 SGDLS and CDR2 YYNGEE. CDR3 coding DNA: TGTGCCAGCACCCCGGGTAGGGGGTGGGAGACCCAGTACTTC. Translated, it gives CASTPGRGWETQYF.

This chain connects TRBV20-1 to TRBJ1-2; TRBD1 is a possible D gene (5 bases). The CDR3 runs 11 residues. V was shortened by 8 bases and J by 7 bases, with 14 bases between the two germline ends. Germline loops: CDR1 DFQATT, CDR2 SNEGSKA (reference sequence). The CDR3 bases are TGCAGTATCAGGGAAAGGGCTGGCTACACCTTC. This codes for CSIRERAGYTF.

This clonotype was counted only a few times. The CDR3 DNA sequence: TGTGCCAGCAGCTGGACAGGGAAATACGATACCGGGGAGCTGTTTTTT. This encodes CASSWTGKYDTGELFF. The chain joins TRBV7-6 to TRBJ2-2; 8 bases fit TRBD1. The CDR3 contains 16 residues. Trimming cost V 4 bases and J 5 bases; bases outside gene matches: 9. Germline CDR1 SGHVS, CDR2 FNYEAQ.

The chain is built from TRBV5-4 and TRBJ1-2; D is unclear. Trimming shortened V by 0 bases and J by 3 bases, and 12 bases separated the two germline ends. This CDR3 comprises 15 residues. Germline V gene sequence: CDR1 SGHNT, CDR2 YYREEE (reference sequence). DNA of the CDR3: TGTGCCAGCAGCTTGGGGACTACGGGAGACTATGGCTACACCTTC. Amino acids: CASSLGTTGDYGYTF.

The chain employs TRBV27 and TRBJ2-1; 13 positions agree with TRBD2. V lost 5 bases, J lost 5 bases, and 9 bases stayed unmatched. The CDR3 spans 17 residues. CDR1 and CDR2 (germline): MNHEY, SMNVEV (reference sequence). CDR3 in amino acids: CASSLRLAGGVNNEQFF. The DNA of the CDR3 is TGTGCCAGCAGTCTAAGACTAGCGGGAGGAGTGAACAATGAGCAGTTCTTC.

This clonotype was seen a single time. The CDR3 reads CASSPSMGGDEKLFF. The DNA of the CDR3 is TGTGCCAGCAGCCCCTCGATGGGGGGGGATGAAAAACTGTTTTTT. This chain uses TRBV12-3 or TRBV12-4 with TRBJ1-4; perhaps TRBD1 as D (5 bases). CDR3 length: 15 residues. V dropped 6 bases and J dropped 6 bases, with 17 bases sitting between them.

The rearrangement links TRBV4-1 to TRBJ2-5; D gene ambiguous. The CDR3 runs 16 residues. CDR1 and CDR2 (germline): MGHRA, YSYEKL. V was shortened by 1 base and J by 2 bases, with 14 bases between the two germline ends. CDR3 bases: TGCGCCAGCAGCCAAGGAATAGGATACAGTCAAGAGACCCAGTACTTC. Translating gives CASSQGIGYSQETQYF.

The V call is TRBV7-2, the J call TRBJ2-3; D gene unclear. The V end lost 3 bases, the J end lost 0 bases, and 7 bases lay between the germline ends. This CDR3 region has 14 residues. The germline V gene encodes CDR1 SGHTA and CDR2 FQGNSA. The CDR3 spells CASSFISSTDTQYF. CDR3 nucleotides: TGTGCCAGCAGCTTTATCAGCAGCACAGATACGCAGTATTTT.

In this sample, this clonotype turned up many times. The chain employs TRBV4-3 and TRBJ1-6, with 9 bases fitting TRBD1. The V segment lost 1 base and the J segment 9 bases; nucleotides outside the gene matches: 4. This CDR3 region has 15 residues. Germline V gene data show CDR1 as LGHNA and CDR2 as YSLEER. The CDR3: CASSQGTGGGSPLHF. CDR3 nucleotides: TGCGCCAGCAGCCAAGGAACAGGGGGCGGTTCACCCCTCCACTTT.

The chain links TRBV14 to TRBJ1-2; D is ambiguous. This CDR3 has 15 residues. Trimming took off 1 base at V and 4 bases at J, with 13 bases between the two ends. CDR1 is SGHDN and CDR2 is FVKESK in the germline V gene. CDR3 region: CASSQGGGRIYGYTF. Written as DNA, the CDR3 is TGTGCCAGCAGCCAAGGGGGTGGCAGAATCTATGGCTACACCTTC. The full variable domain, rest sourced from reference TRBV14 and TRBJ1-2, is EAGVTQFPSHSVIEKGQTVTLRCDPISGHDNLYWYRRVMGKEIKFLLHFVKESKQDESGMPNNRFLAERTGGTYSTLKVQPAELEDSGVYFCASSQGGGRIYGYTFGSGTRLTVV.

The chain has TRBV5-1 and TRBJ2-5, with no clear D. V lost 0 bases to trimming and J lost 7 bases, with 10 bases between them. The CDR3 is 13 amino acids. Germline CDR1 reads SGHRS; CDR2 reads YFSETQ. CDR3: CASSLGSGGTQYF. CDR3 sequence (DNA): TGCGCCAGCAGCTTGGGGTCTGGCGGGACCCAGTACTTC.

V gene TRBV5-1 combines with J gene TRBJ2-5; the D is unclear. The CDR3 has 13 residues. V lost 0 bases and J lost 5, with 8 bases in between. Germline V gives CDR1 SGHRS, CDR2 YFSETQ. CDR3 sequence: CASSLDRSETQYF. In DNA form, the CDR3 reads TGCGCCAGCAGCTTGGACCGCAGCGAGACCCAGTACTTC. Using reference TRBV5-1 and TRBJ2-5 for the parts outside the CDR3, the full variable domain is KAGVTQTPRYLIKTRGQQVTLSCSPISGHRSVSWYQQTPGQGLQFLFEYFSETQRNKGNFPGRFSGRQFSNSRSEMNVSTLELGDSALYLCASSLDRSETQYFGPGTRLLVL.

This clonotype was observed a few times. The CDR3 region is CASSSLGRRGSEAFF. In DNA, the CDR3 is TGTGCCAGCAGCTCGCTGGGGAGAAGAGGATCTGAAGCTTTCTTT. The J gene is TRBJ1-1, the V gene TRBV7-6; D remains unclear. Looked up from germline, CDR1 is SGHVS and CDR2 is FNYEAQ. With 4 bases removed from V and 6 bases from J, the gap between germline ends came to 18 bases. The CDR3 runs to 15 residues.

This clonotype came up a few times. The chain has TRBV12-3 or TRBV12-4 and TRBJ1-5, with D hard to call. Trimming pared 1 base from V and 7 bases from J, leaving 14 bases between. This CDR3 is 15 amino acids long. This CDR3 is CASSLDPTGGQPQHF. DNA for the CDR3: TGTGCCAGCAGTTTAGACCCAACCGGCGGGCAGCCCCAGCATTTT.